The TCR beta chain under discussion was sequenced for a study of identical twins. Unique molecular identifiers were present on the cDNA, and a universal primer site came from template switching. MiXCR, applied by TCRdb to the 5' RACE reads, yields one record per CDR3 protein. The table shows a few hundred thousand distinct CDR3 sequences, with nearly 10% occurring only once. With regard to this clonotype: Its antigen is currently unknown.

In every case, the donor was a healthy Caucasian. Germline loops: CDR1 DFQATT, CDR2 SNEGSKA (reference sequence). Trimming left V 5 bases short and J 1 base short, with 15 bases between. There are 15 residues in the CDR3. Findings and caveats of the study: Reduced insertions were recorded for abundant cord blood beta clonotypes, with no such pattern in memory repertoires. For out-of-frame beta sequences, excess twin sharing was weaker.

These same data were also listed under a study on yellow fever vaccine responses in identical twins.

The chain is built from TRBV20-1 and TRBJ2-1; D is undetermined. This clonotype was sampled from a woman under 30 in good health. Sequences were obtained from PBMCs. CDR3 region: CSALRMAVSYNEQFF. For the CDR3, the DNA is TGCAGTGCTTTAAGGATGGCGGTTTCCTACAATGAGCAGTTCTTC.